Following are 26 T cell receptor beta chains from one sample sequenced in a study of regulatory T cells in long-lasting Graves disease. As for time point: persistent/refractory GD, antithyroid drugs over 5 years with positive TRAb. Extracted RNA from PBMCs served as the source of the TCR library. Researchers made TCR beta libraries by using iRepertoire HTBI primers and running Arm-PCR on CDR3 regions. TCRdb redid the calling of the multiplex PCR reads with MiXCR, one entry per CDR3 protein. Of more than 650,000 distinct CDR3 sequences listed, approximately 29% are singletons. Specimen: peripheral blood mononuclear cells (PBMCs), collected when the disease was refractory, from a patient treated with antithyroid drugs. All receptors derive from a female donor with Graves disease.

A few counts support this clonotype. This sequence joins TRBV7-9 and TRBJ1-2, with 8 positions matching TRBD1. With 1 base clipped from V and 3 bases from J, the junction kept 7 bases outside the gene matches. CDR3 length: 16 amino acids. CDR1 is SEHNR, CDR2 FQNEAQ, per germline (reference sequence). The CDR3 here is CASSLGGTGLYYGYTF. CDR3 sequence (DNA): TGTGCCAGCAGCTTAGGCGGGACAGGCCTCTACTATGGCTACACCTTC.

The CDR3, as DNA: TGTGCCAGCAGCGTATTGCCAGAGACCACGAACACCGGGGAGCTGTTTTTT. It encodes CASSVLPETTNTGELFF. The chain has TRBV9 and TRBJ2-2; D is ambiguous. The CDR3 totals 17 residues. The ends were cut back, 1 base at V and 0 bases at J, with 13 bases in the middle. CDR1 is SGDLS, CDR2 YYNGEE, per germline.

The rearrangement links TRBV14 to TRBJ1-2; weak D call: TRBD1 (5 bases). V dropped 1 base and J dropped 8 bases, with 11 bases sitting between them. The CDR3 runs to 13 residues. Germline assignment: CDR1 SGHDN and CDR2 FVKESK. The CDR3 nucleotides read TGTGCCAGCAGCCAAGTCGGGGGTCGGGGCTACACCTTC. It yields the protein CASSQVGGRGYTF.

The CDR3 nucleotides read TGCGCCAGAACCGGGACTAGCGGGTACGAGCAGTACTTC. It translates to CARTGTSGYEQYF. The chain couples TRBV5-1 to TRBJ2-7, with 12 nucleotides matching TRBD2. This CDR3 contains 13 residues. The junction had 4 bases not matched to a gene; V was cut back by 8 bases and J by 4 bases. CDR1 is SGHRS, CDR2 YFSETQ, per germline.

The V and J genes are TRBV19 and TRBJ1-5; 7 nucleotides match TRBD1. Germline CDR1 reads LNHDA; CDR2 reads SQIVND (reference sequence). The CDR3 extends over 15 amino acids. V trimming: 3 bases; J trimming: 7 bases; junction bases outside the gene matches: 9. The CDR3 is CASSIGGGERQPQHF. As DNA, the CDR3 is TGTGCCAGTAGTATCGGAGGGGGCGAACGCCAGCCCCAGCATTTT.

This clonotype occurred many times. The chain has TRBV20-1 and TRBJ1-1; D gene uncertain. CDR3 length: 14 amino acids. Trimming took 1 base from V and 1 from J, leaving 10 bases between them. CDR1 is DFQATT and CDR2 is SNEGSKA in the germline V gene (reference sequence). CDR3 sequence reads: CSARVRYKNTEAFF. The CDR3 DNA reads as TGCAGTGCTAGAGTGAGGTACAAGAACACTGAAGCTTTCTTT.

This clonotype has a count of ten or more. CDR3 in amino acids: CASKPWGFEKLFF. The DNA of the CDR3 is TGTGCCAGCAAGCCGTGGGGTTTTGAAAAACTGTTTTTT. V is TRBV2 and J is TRBJ1-4; D gene unclear. In germline, CDR1 is SNHLY, CDR2 FYNNEI. V lost 7 bases, J lost 7 bases, and 13 bases lay in between. This CDR3 region has 13 residues.

Concerning this clonotype itself: With a much larger clone just one base away, this may be a read error. The rearrangement joins TRBV11-2 to TRBJ1-1, with D possibly matching TRBD1 (5 bases). This CDR3 comprises 15 residues. Trimming stripped 1 base from V and 8 bases from J, with 17 bases between. Germline V CDR1 and CDR2: SGHAT, FQNNGV. This chain's CDR3 is CASSLGPLGGGEAFF. The DNA of the CDR3 is TGTGCCAGCAGCTTAGGTCCCCTCGGGGGGGGAGAAGCTTTCTTT. Complete variable domain (other parts from reference TRBV11-2 and TRBJ1-1): EAGVAQSPRYKIIEKRQSVAFWCNPISGHATLYWYQQILGQGPKLLIQFQNNGVVDDSQLPKDRFSAERLKGVDSTLKIQPAKLEDSAVYLCASSLGPLGGGEAFFGQGTRLTVV.

Details on this clonotype: Its ends do not fully match the called genes, so a read error is possible. CDR3 sequence reads: CSAQQTAGTEALF. The CDR3 region has the DNA TGCAGTGCTCAACAGACCGCCGGCACTGAAGCTCTCTTT. The chain carries TRBV20-1 and TRBJ1-1; D gene ambiguous. Germline V gene sequence: CDR1 DFQATT, CDR2 SNEGSKA (reference sequence). The CDR3 runs 13 residues.

The rearrangement links TRBV2 to TRBJ1-1, with D maybe TRBD1 (5 bases). V lost 4 bases and J 0 bases, leaving 15 bases between the germline ends. CDR3 length: 16 residues. The germline V gene has CDR1 SNHLY and CDR2 FYNNEI. In DNA, the CDR3 is TGTGCCAGCAGTGGGGACCAATTTGGAGTGAACACTGAAGCTTTCTTT. It specifies CASSGDQFGVNTEAFF. Filled out from reference TRBV2 and TRBJ1-1, the complete variable domain reads EPEVTQTPSHQVTQMGQEVILRCVPISNHLYFYWYRQILGQKVEFLVSFYNNEISEKSEIFDDQFSVERPDGSNFTLKIRSTKLEDSAMYFCASSGDQFGVNTEAFFGQGTRLTVV.

The table lists this clonotype with many counts. The chain couples TRBV28 to TRBJ1-2; tentative D call: TRBD1 (5 bases). Deletions cut 6 bases from V and 4 bases from J, with 9 bases between. Germline V CDR1 and CDR2: MDHEN, SYDVKM. The CDR3 length is 12 residues. Here the CDR3 DNA reads TGTGCCAGCAGCCCCCAGGGCTATGGCTACACCTTC. Its protein is CASSPQGYGYTF.

This clonotype was counted a few times. V gene TRBV5-1 combines with J gene TRBJ1-2; 7 bases fit TRBD1. The germline CDR1 and CDR2 sequences are SGHRS and YFSETQ. The CDR3 consists of 14 residues. Germline trimming cut 3 bases from V and 4 bases from J; bases unmatched to any gene: 6. The CDR3 region has the DNA TGCGCCAGCAGCTACAAACAGGGGACCTATGGCTACACCTTC. Translating gives CASSYKQGTYGYTF.

The chain carries TRBV29-1 and TRBJ1-1, with D possibly matching TRBD1 (5 bases). CDR3 length: 15 amino acids. The germline V gene has CDR1 SQVTM and CDR2 ANQGSEA. Trimming took 4 bases from V and 0 from J, leaving 15 bases between them. CDR3 DNA: TGCAGCGTTGCTACAGGTCGACTCATGAACACTGAAGCTTTCTTT. Protein: CSVATGRLMNTEAFF.

This chain uses TRBV11-2 with TRBJ1-2; tentative D call: TRBD1 (5 bases). This CDR3 contains 14 residues. Trimming stripped 5 bases from V and 6 bases from J, with 16 bases between. The germline V gene encodes CDR1 SGHAT and CDR2 FQNNGV. CDR3 amino acids: CASSPAGTSNGYTF. CDR3 in DNA: TGTGCCAGCAGCCCAGCCGGGACGTCGAATGGCTACACCTTC.

This clonotype turned up a few times. The rearrangement uses TRBV19 and TRBJ1-2, with a possible D match to TRBD1 (5 bases). V gave up 6 bases and J gave up 4 bases, with 12 bases separating them. The germline V gene encodes CDR1 LNHDA and CDR2 SQIVND (reference sequence). CDR3 length: 13 residues. CDR3 bases: TGTGCCAGTAGCCGACAGAGCTTCTATGGCTACACCTTC. It codes for CASSRQSFYGYTF.

Ten or more counts support this clonotype. The chain has TRBV3-1 and TRBJ1-4; no clear D gene. CDR3 length: 12 amino acids. The germline V and J ends were trimmed by 1 base and 8 bases, with 5 bases remaining between them. Per the germline V gene, CDR1 is LGHDT and CDR2 is YNNKEL (reference sequence). The CDR3 DNA reads as TGTGCCAGCAGCCAAGTCGCCGAAAAACTGTTTTTT. It is translated as CASSQVAEKLFF.

The chain joins TRBV27 to TRBJ1-2, with 8 bases identical to TRBD1. The CDR3 contains 12 residues. Germline assignment: CDR1 MNHEY and CDR2 SMNVEV (reference sequence). The V and J ends lost 8 bases and 2 bases, in that order; junction bases with no gene match: 1. The CDR3 DNA sequence: TGTGCCAGCGGACAGGGAAACTATGGCTACACCTTC. Protein product: CASGQGNYGYTF.

The rearrangement links TRBV20-1 to TRBJ1-1, with D unclear. The CDR3 consists of 13 residues. Trimming took off 3 bases at V and 3 bases at J, with 11 bases between the two ends. From germline, CDR1 is DFQATT and CDR2 SNEGSKA (reference sequence). CDR3 sequence reads: CSASPARDTEAFF. The CDR3 bases are TGCAGTGCTAGCCCCGCGCGGGACACTGAAGCTTTCTTT.

V usage is TRBV7-9 and J usage is TRBJ1-4, with TRBD1 as a possible D gene (5 bases). Germline V gives CDR1 SEHNR, CDR2 FQNEAQ (reference sequence). V dropped 10 bases and J dropped 6 bases, with 18 bases sitting between them. The CDR3 runs 14 residues. This chain's CDR3 is CATARGVADEKLFF. CDR3 nucleotide sequence: TGTGCCACTGCCCGGGGGGTCGCAGATGAAAAACTGTTTTTT.

This clonotype has more than one count but fewer than ten. The V gene is TRBV12-3 or TRBV12-4, the J gene TRBJ1-3, with 11 bases aligning to TRBD1. After removal of 3 bases from V and 2 bases from J, the junction contained 3 bases not matched to a gene. The CDR3 is 16 residues long. CDR3 protein: CASSFGTGGAGNTIYF. The CDR3 nucleotides read TGTGCCAGCAGTTTTGGGACAGGGGGAGCTGGAAACACCATATATTTT.

This chain's CDR3 is CASSYRDTGGEPQHF. CDR3 in DNA: TGTGCCAGCAGTTACCGGGACACCGGGGGGGAGCCCCAGCATTTT. The chain carries TRBV6-2 or TRBV6-3 and TRBJ1-5, with D possibly TRBD1 on 6 matching bases. The CDR3 sequence is 15 residues long. CDR1 and CDR2 (germline): MNHEY, SVGEGT. The V end lost 2 bases, the J end lost 8 bases, and 16 bases lay between the germline ends.

The chain couples TRBV12-3 or TRBV12-4 to TRBJ1-4; D is perhaps TRBD1 (5 bases). This CDR3 comprises 15 residues. V lost 5 bases, J lost 3 bases, and 13 bases lay in between. Here the CDR3 reads CASSAPGGANEKLFF. Written as DNA, the CDR3 is TGTGCCAGCAGTGCCCCCGGGGGGGCTAATGAAAAACTGTTTTTT.

This clonotype was counted only a few times. The V gene is TRBV29-1, the J gene TRBJ1-1; 7 positions agree with TRBD1. Germline CDR1 SQVTM, CDR2 ANQGSEA. Germline trimming cut 6 bases from V and 6 bases from J; bases unmatched to any gene: 4. The CDR3 consists of 11 residues. CDR3 bases: TGCAGCGTAGACAGGGCTGCTGAAGCTTTCTTT. Amino acids: CSVDRAAEAFF.

Note on this clonotype: This sequence may be a read error, since a much larger clone differs from it by one base. This rearrangement joins TRBV28 to TRBJ2-7; TRBD1 matches 7 bases. This CDR3 is 15 amino acids long. CDR1 is MDHEN, CDR2 SYDVKM, per germline. J was trimmed by 2 bases and V by 1 base; bases with no gene match: 5. The chain's CDR3 is CASSLYRGPPYEQYF. The CDR3, as DNA: TGTGCCAGCAGTTTATACAGGGGACCCCCCTACGAGCAGTACTTC.

The chain recombines TRBV2 with TRBJ1-5, with D possibly being TRBD1 (5 bases). CDR1 and CDR2 (germline): SNHLY, FYNNEI. The CDR3 is made up of 14 amino acids. Trimming left V 7 bases short and J 7 bases short, with 17 bases between. Here the CDR3 DNA reads TGTGCCAGCACGGAGCCAGGCCGGGACCAGCCCCAGCATTTT. Translated, it gives CASTEPGRDQPQHF.

V and J are TRBV14 and TRBJ2-7, with D perhaps TRBD2 (6 bases). The CDR3 has 15 residues. V lost 3 bases, J lost 1 base, and 13 bases lay in between. CDR1 SGHDN and CDR2 FVKESK come from the germline V gene. Here the CDR3 reads CASSHIGSGSYEQYF. The CDR3 coding sequence is TGTGCCAGCAGCCATATCGGGAGCGGATCCTACGAGCAGTACTTC.